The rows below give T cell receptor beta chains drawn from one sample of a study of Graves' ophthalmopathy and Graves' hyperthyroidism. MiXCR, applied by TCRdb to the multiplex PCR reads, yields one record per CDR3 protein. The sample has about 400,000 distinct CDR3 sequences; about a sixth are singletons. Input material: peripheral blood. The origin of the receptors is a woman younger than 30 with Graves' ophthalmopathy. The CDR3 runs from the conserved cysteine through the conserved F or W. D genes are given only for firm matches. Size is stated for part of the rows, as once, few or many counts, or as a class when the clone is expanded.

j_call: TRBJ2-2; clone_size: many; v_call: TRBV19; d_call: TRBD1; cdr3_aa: CASSSTGLMTGELFF; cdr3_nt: TGTGCCAGTAGCTCGACAGGGTTGATGACCGGGGAGCTGTTTTTT
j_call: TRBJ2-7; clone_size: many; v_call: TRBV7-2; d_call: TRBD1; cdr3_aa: CASSLGTGLSEQYF; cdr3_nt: TGTGCCAGCAGTCTCGGGACAGGTCTCAGCGAGCAGTACTTC
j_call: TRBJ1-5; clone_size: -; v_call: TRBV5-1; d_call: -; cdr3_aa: CASSEGTIGGQPQHF; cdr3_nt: TGCGCCAGCAGCGAAGGGACTATAGGCGGTCAGCCCCAGCATTTT
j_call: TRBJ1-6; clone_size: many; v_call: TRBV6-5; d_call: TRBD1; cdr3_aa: CASSLQGELPSSYNSPLHF; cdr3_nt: TGTGCCAGCAGTTTACAGGGGGAGTTACCAAGCTCCTATAATTCACCCCTCCACTTT
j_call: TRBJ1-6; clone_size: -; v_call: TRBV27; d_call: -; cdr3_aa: CASSFWQDNSPLHF; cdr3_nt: TGTGCCAGCAGTTTTTGGCAAGATAATTCACCCCTCCACTTT
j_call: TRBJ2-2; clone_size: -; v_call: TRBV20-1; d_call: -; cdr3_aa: CSARVRGRVTGELFF; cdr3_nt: TGCAGTGCTAGAGTAAGGGGGAGAGTAACCGGGGAGCTGTTTTTT
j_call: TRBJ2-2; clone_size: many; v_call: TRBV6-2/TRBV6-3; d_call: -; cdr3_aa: CASSYTKTGELFF; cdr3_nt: TGTGCCAGCAGTTACACCAAAACCGGGGAGCTGTTTTTT
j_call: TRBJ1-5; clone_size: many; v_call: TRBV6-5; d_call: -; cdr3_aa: CASRNTQASNQPQHF; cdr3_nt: TGTGCCAGCCGAAACACACAGGCCAGCAATCAGCCCCAGCATTTT
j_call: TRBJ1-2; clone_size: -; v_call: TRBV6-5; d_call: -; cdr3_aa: CASSSYAYGYTF; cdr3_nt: TGTGCCAGCAGTTCCTATGCCTATGGCTACACCTTC
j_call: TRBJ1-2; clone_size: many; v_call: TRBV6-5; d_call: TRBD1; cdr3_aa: CASSYGTGGYGYTF; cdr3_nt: TGTGCCAGCAGTTACGGGACAGGGGGCTATGGCTACACCTTC
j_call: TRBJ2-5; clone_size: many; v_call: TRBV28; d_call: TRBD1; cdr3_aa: CASSYGQDNLQETQYF; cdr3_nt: TGTGCCAGCAGTTATGGACAGGATAATTTACAAGAGACCCAGTACTTC
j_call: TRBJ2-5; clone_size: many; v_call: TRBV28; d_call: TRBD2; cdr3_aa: CASSSRTSGSRKTQYF; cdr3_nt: TGTGCCAGCAGTTCCCGGACTAGCGGGAGTAGGAAGACCCAGTACTTC
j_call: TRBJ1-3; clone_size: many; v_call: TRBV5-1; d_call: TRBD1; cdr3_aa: CASKTSQGASSGNTIYF; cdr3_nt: TGCGCCAGCAAAACGTCCCAGGGGGCCAGCTCTGGAAACACCATATATTTT
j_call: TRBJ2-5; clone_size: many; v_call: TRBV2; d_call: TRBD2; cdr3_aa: CASSVRAGGGGETQYF; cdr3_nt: TGTGCCAGCAGTGTTCGAGCGGGGGGCGGAGGAGAGACCCAGTACTTC
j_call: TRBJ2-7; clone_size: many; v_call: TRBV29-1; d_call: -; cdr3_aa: CSVGTTYEQYF; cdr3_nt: TGCAGCGTTGGGACGACCTACGAGCAGTACTTC
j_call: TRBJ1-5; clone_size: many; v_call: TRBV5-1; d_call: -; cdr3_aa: CASSPVSGGRQPQHF; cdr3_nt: TGCGCCAGCAGCCCCGTATCGGGGGGAAGGCAGCCCCAGCATTTT
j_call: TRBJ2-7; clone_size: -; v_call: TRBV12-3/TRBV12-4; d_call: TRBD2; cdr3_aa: CASSSAREAGFEQYF; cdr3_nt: TGTGCCAGCAGTTCTGCGCGGGAGGCCGGGTTCGAGCAGTACTTC
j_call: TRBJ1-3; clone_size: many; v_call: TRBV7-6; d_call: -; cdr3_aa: CASSPSPEGSGNTIYF; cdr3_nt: TGTGCCAGCAGCCCCTCGCCAGAGGGCTCTGGAAACACCATATATTTT
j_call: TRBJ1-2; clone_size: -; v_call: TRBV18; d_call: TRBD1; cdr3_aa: CASSPGTGADYGYTF; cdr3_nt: TGTGCCAGCTCACCGGGGACAGGGGCAGACTATGGCTACACCTTC
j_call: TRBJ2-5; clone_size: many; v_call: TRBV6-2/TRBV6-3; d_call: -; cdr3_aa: CASLQEWGLQETQYF; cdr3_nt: TGTGCCAGCCTCCAGGAGTGGGGGCTTCAAGAGACCCAGTACTTC
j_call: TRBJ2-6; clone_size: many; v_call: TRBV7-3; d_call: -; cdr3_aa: CASSPWPGQLSGANVLTF; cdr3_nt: TGTGCCAGCAGCCCCTGGCCGGGCCAGCTCTCTGGGGCCAACGTCCTGACTTTC
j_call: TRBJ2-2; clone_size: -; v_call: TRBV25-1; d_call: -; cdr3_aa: CASSSRDSGELFF; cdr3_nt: TGTGCCAGCAGCAGCAGGGATTCCGGGGAGCTGTTTTTT
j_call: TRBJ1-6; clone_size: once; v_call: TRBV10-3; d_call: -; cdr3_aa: CAVTSGGDNSPLHF; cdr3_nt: TGTGCCGTCACGAGCGGGGGCGATAATTCACCCCTCCACTTT
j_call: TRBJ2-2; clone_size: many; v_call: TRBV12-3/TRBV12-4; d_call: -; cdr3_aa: CASSRGAGTGELFF; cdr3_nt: TGTGCCAGCAGCCGCGGTGCGGGCACCGGGGAGCTGTTTTTT